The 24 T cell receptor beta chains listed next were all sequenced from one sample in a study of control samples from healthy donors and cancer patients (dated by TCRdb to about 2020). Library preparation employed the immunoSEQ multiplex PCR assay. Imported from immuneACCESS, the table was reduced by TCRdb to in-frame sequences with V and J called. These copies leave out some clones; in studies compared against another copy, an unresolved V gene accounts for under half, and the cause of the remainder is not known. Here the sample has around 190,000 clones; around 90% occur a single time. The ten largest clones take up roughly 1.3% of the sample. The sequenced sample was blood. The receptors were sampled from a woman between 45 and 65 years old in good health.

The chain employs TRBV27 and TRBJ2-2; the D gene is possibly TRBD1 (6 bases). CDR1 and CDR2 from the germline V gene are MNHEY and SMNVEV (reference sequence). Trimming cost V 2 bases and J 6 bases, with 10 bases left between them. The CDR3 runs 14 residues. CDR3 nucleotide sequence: TGTGCCAGCAGTTTACAGGGGTGGGCCGGGGAGCTGTTTTTT. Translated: CASSLQGWAGELFF.

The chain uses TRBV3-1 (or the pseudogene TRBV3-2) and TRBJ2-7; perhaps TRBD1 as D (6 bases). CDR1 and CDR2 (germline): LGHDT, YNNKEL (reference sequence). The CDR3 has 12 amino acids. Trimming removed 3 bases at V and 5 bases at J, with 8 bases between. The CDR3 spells CASSHGTNEQYF. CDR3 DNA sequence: TGTGCCAGCAGCCATGGGACAAACGAGCAGTACTTC.

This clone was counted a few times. This CDR3 reads CASSASGGLFGYTF. In DNA, the CDR3 is TGTGCCAGCAGCGCTTCGGGAGGGCTTTTCGGCTACACCTTC. The chain uses TRBV7-2 and TRBJ1-2; D remains unclear. CDR3 length equals 14 residues. CDR1 is SGHTA and CDR2 is FQGNSA in the germline V gene. Trimming removed 5 bases from V and 8 bases from J, with 18 bases in between. The full variable domain, with the rest looked up from reference TRBV7-2 and TRBJ1-2, is GAGVSQSPSNKVTEKGKDVELRCDPISGHTALYWYRQSLGQGLEFLIYFQGNSAPDKSGLPSDRFSAERTGGSVSTLTIQRTQQEDSAVYLCASSASGGLFGYTFGSGTRLTVV.

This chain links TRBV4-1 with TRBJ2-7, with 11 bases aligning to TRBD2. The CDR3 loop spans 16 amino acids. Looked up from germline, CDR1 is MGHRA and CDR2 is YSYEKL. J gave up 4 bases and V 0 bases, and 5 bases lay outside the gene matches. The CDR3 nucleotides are TGCGCCAGCAGCCAAGATCCCCCTAGCGGGGGGTACGAGCAGTACTTC. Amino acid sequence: CASSQDPPSGGYEQYF.

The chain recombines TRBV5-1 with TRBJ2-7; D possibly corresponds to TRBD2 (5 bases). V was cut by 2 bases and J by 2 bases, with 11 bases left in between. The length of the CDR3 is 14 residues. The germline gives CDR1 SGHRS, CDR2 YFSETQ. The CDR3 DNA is TGCGCCAGCAGCTTACCGGGAAGTGCCTACGAGCAGTACTTC. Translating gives CASSLPGSAYEQYF.

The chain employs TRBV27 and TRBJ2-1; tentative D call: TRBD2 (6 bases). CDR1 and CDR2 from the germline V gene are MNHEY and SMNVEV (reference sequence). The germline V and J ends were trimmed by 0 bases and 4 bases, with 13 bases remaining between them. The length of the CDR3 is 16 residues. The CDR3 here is CASSLSRVGGYNEQFF. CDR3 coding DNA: TGTGCCAGCAGTTTATCGCGGGTGGGGGGTTACAATGAGCAGTTCTTC.

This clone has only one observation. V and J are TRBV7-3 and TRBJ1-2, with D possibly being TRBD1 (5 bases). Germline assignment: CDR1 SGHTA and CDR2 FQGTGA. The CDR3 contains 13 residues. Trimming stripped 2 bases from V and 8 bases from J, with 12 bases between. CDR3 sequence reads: CASSLDRQGGYTF. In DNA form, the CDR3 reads TGTGCCAGCAGCTTAGATAGGCAGGGAGGCTACACCTTC.

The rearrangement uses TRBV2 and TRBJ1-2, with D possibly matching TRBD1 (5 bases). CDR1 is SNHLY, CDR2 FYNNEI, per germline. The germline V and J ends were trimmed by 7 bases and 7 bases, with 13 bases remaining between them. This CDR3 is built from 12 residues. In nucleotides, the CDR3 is TGTGCCAGCAAAATCGGAGGGGTTGGCTACACCTTC. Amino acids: CASKIGGVGYTF.

CDR3 protein: CASRPPGQAYEQYF. DNA for the CDR3: TGTGCCAGCAGGCCGCCGGGACAGGCCTACGAGCAGTACTTC. The rearrangement uses TRBV28 and TRBJ2-7; TRBD1 agrees at 8 bases. The V and J ends lost 6 bases and 2 bases, in that order; junction bases with no gene match: 6. The germline V gene encodes CDR1 MDHEN and CDR2 SYDVKM. CDR3 length: 14 residues.

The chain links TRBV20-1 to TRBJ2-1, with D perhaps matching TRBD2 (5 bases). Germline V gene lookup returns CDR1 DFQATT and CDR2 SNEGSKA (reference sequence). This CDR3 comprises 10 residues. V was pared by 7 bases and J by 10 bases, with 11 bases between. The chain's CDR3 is CSGGFGEQFF. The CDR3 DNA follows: TGCAGTGGAGGGTTCGGGGAGCAGTTCTTC.

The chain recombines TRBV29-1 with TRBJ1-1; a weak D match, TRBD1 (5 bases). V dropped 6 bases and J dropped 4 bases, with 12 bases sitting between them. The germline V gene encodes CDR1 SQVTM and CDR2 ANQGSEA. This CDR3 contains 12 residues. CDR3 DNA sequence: TGCAGCGTCCCAGGGAGGCGCACTGAAGCTTTCTTT. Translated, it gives CSVPGRRTEAFF.

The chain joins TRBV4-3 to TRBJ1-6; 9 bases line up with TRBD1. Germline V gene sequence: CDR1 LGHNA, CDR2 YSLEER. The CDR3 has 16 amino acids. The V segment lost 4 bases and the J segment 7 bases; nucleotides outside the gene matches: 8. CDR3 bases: TGCGCCAGCAGCCGCACGACAGGGGGAATGAATTCACCCCTCCACTTT. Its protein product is CASSRTTGGMNSPLHF.

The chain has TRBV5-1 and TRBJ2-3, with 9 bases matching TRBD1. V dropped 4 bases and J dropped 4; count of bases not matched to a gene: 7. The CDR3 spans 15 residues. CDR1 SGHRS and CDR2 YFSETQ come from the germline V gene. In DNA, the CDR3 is TGCGCCAGCAGCCCCGGACAGGGGCAGGCAGATACGCAGTATTTT. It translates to CASSPGQGQADTQYF.

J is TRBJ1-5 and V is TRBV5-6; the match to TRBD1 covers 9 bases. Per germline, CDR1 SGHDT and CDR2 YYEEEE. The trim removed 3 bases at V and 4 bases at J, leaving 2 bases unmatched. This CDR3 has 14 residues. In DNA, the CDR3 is TGTGCCAGCAGCTCGGGACAGGGAAATCAGCCCCAGCATTTT. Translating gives CASSSGQGNQPQHF.

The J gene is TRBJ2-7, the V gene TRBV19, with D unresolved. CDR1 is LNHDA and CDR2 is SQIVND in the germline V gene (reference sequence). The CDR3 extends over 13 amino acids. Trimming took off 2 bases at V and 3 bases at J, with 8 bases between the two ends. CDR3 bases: TGTGCCAGTAGTATAACCAGGAACTACGAGCAGTACTTC. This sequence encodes CASSITRNYEQYF.

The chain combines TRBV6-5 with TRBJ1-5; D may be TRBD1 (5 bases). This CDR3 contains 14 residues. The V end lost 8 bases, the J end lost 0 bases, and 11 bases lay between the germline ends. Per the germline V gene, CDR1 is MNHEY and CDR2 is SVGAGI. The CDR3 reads CASGATHSNQPQHF. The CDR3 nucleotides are TGTGCCAGCGGGGCCACCCATAGCAATCAGCCCCAGCATTTT.

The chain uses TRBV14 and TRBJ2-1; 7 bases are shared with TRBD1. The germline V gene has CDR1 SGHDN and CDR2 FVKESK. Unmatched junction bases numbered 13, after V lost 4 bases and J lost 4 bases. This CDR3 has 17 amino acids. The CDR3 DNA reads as TGTGCCAGCAGCCCCCGACAGGGCCTGGTCCTATACAATGAGCAGTTCTTC. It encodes CASSPRQGLVLYNEQFF.

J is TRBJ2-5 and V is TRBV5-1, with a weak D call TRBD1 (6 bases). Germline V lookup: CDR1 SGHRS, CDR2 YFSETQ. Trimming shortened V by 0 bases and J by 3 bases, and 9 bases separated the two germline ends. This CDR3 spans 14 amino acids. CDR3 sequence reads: CASSLETGKETQYF. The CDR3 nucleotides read TGCGCCAGCAGCTTGGAAACAGGGAAAGAGACCCAGTACTTC.

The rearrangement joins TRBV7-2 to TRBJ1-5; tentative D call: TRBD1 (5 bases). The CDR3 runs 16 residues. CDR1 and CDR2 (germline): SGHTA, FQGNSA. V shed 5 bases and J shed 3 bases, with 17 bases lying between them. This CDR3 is CASSPMSGRVNQPQHF. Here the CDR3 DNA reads TGTGCCAGCAGCCCAATGTCGGGGCGGGTCAATCAGCCCCAGCATTTT.

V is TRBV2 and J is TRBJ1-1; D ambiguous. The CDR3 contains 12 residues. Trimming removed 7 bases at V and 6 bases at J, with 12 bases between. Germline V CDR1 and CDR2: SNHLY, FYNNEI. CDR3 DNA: TGTGCCAGCATACGGGAAAGGGCTGAAGCTTTCTTT. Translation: CASIRERAEAFF.

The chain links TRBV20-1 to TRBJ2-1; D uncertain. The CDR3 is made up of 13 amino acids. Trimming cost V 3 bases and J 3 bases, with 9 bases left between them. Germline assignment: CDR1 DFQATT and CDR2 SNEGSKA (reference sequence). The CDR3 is CSASNSLYNEQFF. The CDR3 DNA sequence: TGCAGTGCTAGTAACAGCCTCTACAATGAGCAGTTCTTC.

The CDR3 reads CAWSPGATDTQYF. The DNA for the CDR3 is TGTGCCTGGAGTCCTGGAGCCACAGATACGCAGTATTTT. The rearrangement joins TRBV30 to TRBJ2-3, with D unclear. Deletions cut 2 bases from V and 2 bases from J, with 8 bases between. This CDR3 spans 13 amino acids. Germline V gives CDR1 GTSNPN, CDR2 SVGIG (reference sequence).

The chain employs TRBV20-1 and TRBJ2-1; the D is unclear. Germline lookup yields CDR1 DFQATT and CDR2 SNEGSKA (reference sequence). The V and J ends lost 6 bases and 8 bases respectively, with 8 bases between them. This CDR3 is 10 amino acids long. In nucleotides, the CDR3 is TGCAGTGCCGAGAAGGATGAGCAGTTCTTC. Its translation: CSAEKDEQFF.

The CDR3 reads CASSLPYRGPSNSPLHF. The DNA of the CDR3 is TGTGCCAGCAGCTTACCCTACAGGGGCCCGAGTAATTCACCCCTCCACTTT. The rearrangement uses TRBV11-2 and TRBJ1-6; 7 bases align to TRBD1. Germline V gives CDR1 SGHAT, CDR2 FQNNGV. The CDR3 spans 17 residues. The V gene end was trimmed by 2 bases and the J gene end by 6 bases; junction bases not matched to a gene: 10.